The entry below gives a single TCR beta chain sequence along with its context. The CDR3 extends over 16 amino acids. Trimming took 4 bases from V and 3 from J, leaving 20 bases between them. Germline CDR1 SGHRS, CDR2 YFSETQ. Seattle's enrolled individuals joined amid active infection and were then monitored longitudinally. These data come from a study of blood T cell repertoires in COVID-19. Using immunoSEQ multiplex PCR, the repertoire was profiled, and TCRdb retains in-frame clones only, with some absent. The table includes 330,000 or so clones, roughly 90% detected once. Sequencing used peripheral blood. V and J are TRBV5-1 and TRBJ2-7, with a weak D call TRBD1 (7 bases). This sequence originates from a man in his thirties or forties with COVID-19, enrolled during active disease. DNA for the CDR3: TGCGCCAGCAGCCGTGGAGGGGGACAGAGGCGCTACGAGCAGTACTTC. It specifies CASSRGGGQRRYEQYF.